This T cell receptor beta chain was sequenced during a study of T cell changes during pregnancy in multiple sclerosis. Using immunoSEQ multiplex PCR, the repertoire was profiled, and TCRdb retains in-frame clones only, with some absent. The table has more than 65,000 clones, just over 90% seen once. This clone was detected only once. The sequence came from a female donor with multiple sclerosis, enrolled in a pregnancy study. The material was CD4+ T cells from peripheral blood mononuclear cells, obtained before pregnancy.

This CDR3 reads CASSPTGTSYEQYF. The CDR3 region has the DNA TGTGCCAGCTCGCCCACCGGGACATCGTACGAGCAGTACTTC. The chain has TRBV18 and TRBJ2-7, with a possible D match to TRBD1 (6 bases). The germline V gene encodes CDR1 KGHSH and CDR2 LQKENI. This CDR3 has 14 residues. Trimming left V 6 bases short and J 4 bases short, with 16 bases between.